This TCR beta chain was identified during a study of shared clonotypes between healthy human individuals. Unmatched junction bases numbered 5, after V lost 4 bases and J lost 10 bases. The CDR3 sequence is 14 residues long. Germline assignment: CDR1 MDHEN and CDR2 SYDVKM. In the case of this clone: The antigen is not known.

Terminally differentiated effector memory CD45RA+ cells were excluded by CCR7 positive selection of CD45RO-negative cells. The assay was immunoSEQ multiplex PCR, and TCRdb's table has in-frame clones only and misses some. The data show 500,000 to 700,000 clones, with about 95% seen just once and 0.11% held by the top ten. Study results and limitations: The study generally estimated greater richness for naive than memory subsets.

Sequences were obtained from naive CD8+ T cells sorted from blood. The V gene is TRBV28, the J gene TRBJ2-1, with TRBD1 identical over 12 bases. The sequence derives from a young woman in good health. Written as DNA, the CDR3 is TGTGCCAGCAGTTCCGGGACAGGGGGCCGGGAGCAGTTCTTC. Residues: CASSSGTGGREQFF.